This is a list of T cell receptor beta chains from one sample in a study of graft-versus-host responses after intestinal transplantation. Their recognized antigens are unknown. TCRdb's table, derived via immunoSEQ multiplex PCR, lists solely in-frame clones and lacks some. The table shows some 100,000 clones, with around 93% occurring only once. This sample comprised unstimulated CD8+ T cells sorted from spleen or lymph node cells, obtained before transplant. The receptors were sampled from a human donor who was the organ donor for an intestinal transplant. Both conserved end residues are part of each CDR3. D genes are given only for firm matches. The size field is filled for only some rows; it gives once, few, many or a size class.

>.|TRBV4-1|TRBJ2-7|.
CASSQATSVSYEQYF
TGCGCCAGCAGCCAAGCGACTAGTGTCTCCTACGAGCAGTACTTC
>.|TRBV7-9|TRBJ1-3|.
CASSSPTQGTGNTIYF
TGTGCCAGCAGCTCACCTACACAGGGTACTGGAAACACCATATATTTT
>TRBD2|TRBV2|TRBJ2-1|.
CASSVELAGVIRYNEQFF
TGTGCCAGCAGTGTAGAACTAGCGGGAGTAATTCGGTACAATGAGCAGTTCTTC
>TRBD1|TRBV15|TRBJ2-1|.
CATSSPRDRGYNEQFF
TGTGCCACCAGCAGCCCCAGGGACAGGGGCTACAATGAGCAGTTCTTC
>.|TRBV6-1|TRBJ1-3|once
CASSRRRYSGNTIYF
TGTGCCAGCAGTCGGAGGCGGTACTCTGGAAACACCATATATTTT
>.|TRBV6-1|TRBJ2-7|once
CASSDPPGTAYEQYF
TGTGCCAGCAGTGACCCCCCGGGAACAGCCTACGAGCAGTACTTC
>.|TRBV10-1|TRBJ1-2|.
CASSAGRDNHGGYTF
TGCGCCAGCAGTGCCGGCCGGGACAACCACGGCGGCTACACCTTC
>.|TRBV28|TRBJ2-7|once
CASSLGRGSYEQYF
TGTGCCAGCAGTTTGGGCAGGGGATCGTACGAGCAGTACTTC
>TRBD1|TRBV5-8|TRBJ2-7|.
CASSPGTGVSYEQYF
TGTGCCAGCAGTCCCGGGACAGGGGTCTCCTACGAGCAGTACTTC
>TRBD1|TRBV5-1|TRBJ1-1|.
CASSWGTGAEAFF
TGCGCCAGCAGCTGGGGGACAGGGGCTGAAGCTTTCTTT
>.|TRBV27|TRBJ2-1|.
CASSWGDEQFF
TGTGCCAGCAGTTGGGGGGATGAGCAGTTCTTC
>TRBD2|TRBV13|TRBJ2-3|.
CASSHAPAGVSDTQYF
TGTGCCAGCAGCCATGCTCCCGCGGGAGTGTCAGATACGCAGTATTTT
>TRBD1|TRBV14|TRBJ2-1|.
CASSQPDRGWPNEQFF
TGTGCCAGCAGCCAACCCGACAGGGGATGGCCCAATGAGCAGTTCTTC
>TRBD2|TRBV9|TRBJ2-2|.
CASSVSGSTGELFF
TGTGCCAGCAGCGTCAGCGGGAGTACCGGGGAGCTGTTTTTT
>.|TRBV27|TRBJ2-7|.
CASMDSYEQYF
TGTGCCAGCATGGACAGTTACGAGCAGTACTTC
>.|TRBV5-5|TRBJ2-3|.
CASSLGSMVLDTQYF
TGTGCCAGCAGCTTGGGCTCTATGGTTTTGGATACGCAGTATTTT
>TRBD1|TRBV28|TRBJ2-7|.
CASSYGPGQGWTYEQYF
TGTGCCAGCAGTTATGGACCGGGACAGGGATGGACCTACGAGCAGTACTTC
>.|TRBV19|TRBJ2-7|.
CASSAGPLSYEQYF
TGTGCCAGTAGTGCCGGTCCCCTATCGTACGAGCAGTACTTC
>TRBD1|TRBV9|TRBJ2-7|.
CASSHRQGGNEQYF
TGTGCCAGCAGCCACAGACAGGGTGGGAACGAGCAGTACTTC
>.|TRBV5-1|TRBJ2-7|.
CASSSDTGYEQYF
TGCGCCAGCAGCTCGGACACGGGCTACGAGCAGTACTTC
>TRBD1|TRBV25-1|TRBJ1-2|.
CASSELGTGNGYTF
TGTGCCAGCAGTGAACTAGGGACAGGGAATGGCTACACCTTC
>.|TRBV11-3|TRBJ2-7|.
CASSPTGSQPSYEQYF
TGTGCCAGCAGCCCGACTGGGAGCCAGCCCTCCTACGAGCAGTACTTC
>TRBD2|TRBV13|TRBJ2-1|.
CASSLPLTSGGYNEQFF
TGTGCCAGCAGCCTACCGCTGACTAGCGGGGGGTACAATGAGCAGTTCTTC
>.|TRBV7-6|TRBJ2-3|.
CASSLAATDTQYF
TGTGCCAGCAGCTTAGCGGCCACAGATACGCAGTATTTT
>TRBD1|TRBV2|TRBJ1-2|.
CASSEAGARQGARNYGYTF
TGTGCCAGCAGTGAAGCAGGGGCCCGACAGGGGGCGAGGAACTATGGCTACACCTTC
>TRBD2|TRBV6-1|TRBJ2-1|.
CASSEPGGSSYNEQFF
TGTGCCAGCAGTGAACCGGGCGGGAGCTCCTACAATGAGCAGTTCTTC
>.|TRBV29-1|TRBJ1-1|.
CSVEGWGELGAFF
TGCAGCGTTGAAGGGTGGGGGGAATTGGGGGCTTTCTTT
>TRBD1|TRBV11-2|TRBJ2-1|.
CASSNRQGAYEQFF
TGTGCCAGCAGTAATCGACAGGGGGCGTATGAGCAGTTCTTC
>TRBD2|TRBV5-4|TRBJ2-7|.
CASSLLAGAKYEQYF
TGTGCCAGCAGCTTGTTGGCGGGAGCTAAGTACGAGCAGTACTTC
>.|TRBV5-6|TRBJ1-2|.
CASSLGSGYGYTF
TGTGCCAGCAGCTTGGGGAGTGGCTATGGCTACACCTTC
>.|TRBV7-9|TRBJ2-7|.
CASSLGRGSEQYF
TGTGCCAGCAGCTTAGGTAGGGGCTCCGAGCAGTACTTC
>.|TRBV9|TRBJ2-7|.
CASSVVGLGDEQYF
TGTGCCAGCAGCGTAGTTGGCCTGGGCGACGAGCAGTACTTC
>.|TRBV28|TRBJ1-2|.
CASYGGLGGYTF
TGTGCCAGCTACGGGGGTCTAGGTGGCTACACCTTC
>.|TRBV5-1|TRBJ1-2|.
CASSLLPGTTPGYTF
TGCGCCAGCAGCTTGCTGCCCGGGACAACTCCTGGCTACACCTTC
>TRBD1|TRBV19|TRBJ2-7|.
CASSMTAGGFYEQYF
TGTGCCAGTAGTATGACGGCAGGGGGTTTCTACGAGCAGTACTTC
>.|TRBV28|TRBJ2-4|.
CASSLLGGLAKNIQYF
TGTGCCAGCAGTCTGCTCGGGGGTCTAGCCAAAAACATTCAGTACTTC
>.|TRBV28|TRBJ2-3|.
CASSLTSRDTQYF
TGTGCCAGCAGTCTAACTAGCCGTGATACGCAGTATTTT